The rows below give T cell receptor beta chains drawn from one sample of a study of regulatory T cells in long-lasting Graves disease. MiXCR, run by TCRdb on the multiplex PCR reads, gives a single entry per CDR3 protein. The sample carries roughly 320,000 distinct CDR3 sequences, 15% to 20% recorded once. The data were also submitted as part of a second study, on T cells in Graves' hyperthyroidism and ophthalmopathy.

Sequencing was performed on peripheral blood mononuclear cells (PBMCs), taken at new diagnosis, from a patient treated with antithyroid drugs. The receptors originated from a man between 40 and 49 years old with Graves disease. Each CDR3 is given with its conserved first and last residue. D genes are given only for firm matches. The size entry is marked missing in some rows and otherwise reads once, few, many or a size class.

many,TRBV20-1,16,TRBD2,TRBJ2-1,CSARDRLAGGWSEQFF,TGCAGTGCTAGAGATCGACTAGCGGGGGGGTGGAGTGAGCAGTTCTTC
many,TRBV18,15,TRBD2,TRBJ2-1,CASSPTSGGAGEQFF,TGTGCCAGCTCACCGACTAGCGGGGGGGCTGGTGAGCAGTTCTTC
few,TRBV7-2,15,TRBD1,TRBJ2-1,CASSKDRGEGNEQFF,TGTGCCAGCAGCAAGGACAGGGGAGAAGGCAATGAGCAGTTCTTC
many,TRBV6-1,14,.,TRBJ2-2,CASTDSFSTGELFF,TGTGCCAGCACGGACTCATTTAGCACCGGGGAGCTGTTTTTT
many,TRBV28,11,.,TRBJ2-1,CASRTRSEQFF,TGTGCCAGTCGGACCAGAAGTGAGCAGTTCTTC
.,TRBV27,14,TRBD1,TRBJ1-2,CASRRLPGQGDYTF,TGTGCCAGCAGAAGATTGCCGGGACAGGGTGACTACACCTTC
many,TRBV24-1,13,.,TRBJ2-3,CATSDLPGDTQYF,TGTGCCACCAGTGATTTGCCTGGAGATACGCAGTATTTT
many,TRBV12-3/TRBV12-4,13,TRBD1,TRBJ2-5,CASRLTGAETQYF,TGTGCCAGCAGACTGACAGGGGCTGAGACCCAGTACTTC
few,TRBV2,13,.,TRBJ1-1,CASERTANTEAFF,TGTGCCAGCGAACGGACAGCGAACACTGAAGCTTTCTTT
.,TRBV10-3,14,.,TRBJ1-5,CAIRAGTKGQPQHF,TGTGCCATCAGAGCCGGGACGAAGGGTCAGCCCCAGCATTTT
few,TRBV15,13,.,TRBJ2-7,CATSLIGGYEQYF,TGTGCCACCAGCCTCATAGGGGGATACGAGCAGTACTTC
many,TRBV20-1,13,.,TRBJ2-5,CSARLTGRETQYF,TGCAGTGCTAGACTGACAGGGAGGGAGACCCAGTACTTC
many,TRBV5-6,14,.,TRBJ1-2,CASSLGQLSYGYTF,TGTGCCAGCAGCTTGGGGCAGCTCTCCTATGGCTACACCTTC
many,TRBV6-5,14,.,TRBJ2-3,CASSYPEVTDTQYF,TGTGCCAGCAGTTACCCGGAGGTCACAGATACGCAGTATTTT
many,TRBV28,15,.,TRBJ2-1,CASSETSNTNNEQFF,TGTGCCAGCAGTGAGACGTCCAACACTAACAATGAGCAGTTCTTC
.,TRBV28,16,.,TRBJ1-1,CASSPGIKVTNTEAFF,TGTGCCAGCAGTCCAGGGATTAAGGTGACGAACACTGAAGCTTTCTTT
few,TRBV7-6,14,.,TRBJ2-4,CASSLIGSKNIQYF,TGTGCCAGCAGCTTAATCGGCAGTAAAAACATTCAGTACTTC
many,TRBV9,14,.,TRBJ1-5,CASSPAESNQPQHF,TGTGCCAGCAGCCCGGCGGAAAGCAATCAGCCCCAGCATTTT
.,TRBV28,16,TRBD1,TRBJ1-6,CASSPGGGSLYSPLHF,TGTGCCAGCAGTCCAGGGGGAGGCAGTCTATATTCACCCCTCCACTTT
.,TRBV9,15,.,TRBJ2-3,CASSPRAGGTNTQYF,TGTGCCAGCAGCCCCAGAGCAGGCGGCACAAATACGCAGTATTTT
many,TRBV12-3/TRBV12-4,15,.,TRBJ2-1,CASSLIGFSYNEQFF,TGTGCCAGCAGTTTAATAGGCTTCTCCTACAATGAGCAGTTCTTC
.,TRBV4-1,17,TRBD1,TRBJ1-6,CASSQKTGEVHNSPLHF,TGCGCCAGCAGCCAAAAGACAGGGGAGGTCCATAATTCACCCCTCCACTTT
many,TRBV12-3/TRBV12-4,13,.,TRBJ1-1,CASRRTSNTEAFF,TGTGCCAGCAGACGGACGTCTAATACTGAAGCTTTCTTT
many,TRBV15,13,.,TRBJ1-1,CATAGQFNTEAFF,TGTGCCACCGCCGGACAGTTTAACACTGAAGCTTTCTTT
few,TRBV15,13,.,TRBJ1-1,CATSRGPATEAFF,TGTGCCACCAGCAGAGGACCAGCCACTGAAGCTTTCTTT
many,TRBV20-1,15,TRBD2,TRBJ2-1,CSPRSPGGPMNEQFF,TGCAGTCCCCGCTCTCCGGGGGGGCCGATGAATGAGCAGTTCTTC
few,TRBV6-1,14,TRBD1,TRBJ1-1,CASTPTGGRTEAFF,TGTGCCAGCACCCCGACAGGGGGCAGGACTGAAGCTTTCTTT
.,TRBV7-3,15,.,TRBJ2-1,CASSQGGRDVGRQFF,TGTGCCAGCAGCCAGGGGGGTAGGGATGTCGGTAGGCAGTTCTTC
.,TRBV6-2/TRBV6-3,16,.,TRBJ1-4,CASSDWGTGTNEKLFF,TGTGCCAGCAGTGATTGGGGAACAGGCACTAATGAAAAACTGTTTTTT
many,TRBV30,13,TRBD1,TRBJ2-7,CAWTRGRFYEQYF,TGTGCCTGGACCAGGGGGAGATTCTACGAGCAGTACTTC
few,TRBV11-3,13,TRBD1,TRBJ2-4,CASSRGTENIQYF,TGTGCCAGCAGCCGTGGGACAGAAAACATTCAGTACTTC
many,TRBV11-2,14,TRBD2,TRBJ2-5,CASSSLAPSETQYF,TGTGCCAGCAGCTCACTAGCGCCTTCGGAGACCCAGTACTTC
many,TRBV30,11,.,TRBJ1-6,CAWRANSPLHF,TGTGCCTGGAGGGCCAATTCACCCCTCCACTTT
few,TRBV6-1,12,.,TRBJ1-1,CASSRLGTEAFF,TGTGCCAGCAGTCGCCTCGGGACAGAAGCTTTCTTT
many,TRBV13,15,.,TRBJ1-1,CASSLTVGGRTEAFF,TGTGCCAGCAGCTTGACCGTGGGGGGTAGGACTGAAGCTTTCTTT
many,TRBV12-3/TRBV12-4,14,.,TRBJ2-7,CASSPPGGSGEQYF,TGTGCCAGCAGCCCCCCAGGCGGTAGCGGCGAGCAGTACTTC
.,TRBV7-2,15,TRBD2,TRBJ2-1,CASSLDPSGGNKLFF,TGTGCCAGCAGCTTAGACCCTAGCGGGGGGAACAAACTGTTCTTC
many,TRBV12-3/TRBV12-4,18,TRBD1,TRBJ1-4,CASSPRTGGMSTNEKLFF,TGTGCCAGCAGTCCGCGGACAGGGGGGATGTCAACTAATGAAAAACTGTTTTTT
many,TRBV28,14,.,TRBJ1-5,CAAYGADSNQPQHF,TGTGCCGCTTATGGCGCGGATAGCAATCAGCCCCAGCATTTT
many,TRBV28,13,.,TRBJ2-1,CASSLPQGNEQFF,TGTGCCAGCAGCTTGCCCCAGGGGAATGAGCAGTTCTTC
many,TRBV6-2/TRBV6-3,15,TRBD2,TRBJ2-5,CASSYLAGGRETQYF,TGTGCCAGCAGTTACTTGGCGGGGGGGCGGGAGACCCAGTACTTC
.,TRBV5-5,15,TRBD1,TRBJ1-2,CACSLRTGSGYGYTF,TGTGCCTGCAGCTTGAGGACAGGGAGCGGCTATGGCTACACCTTC
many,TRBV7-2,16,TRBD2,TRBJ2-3,CASSPGLAGSTDTQYF,TGTGCCAGCAGCCCGGGGCTAGCGGGTAGCACAGATACGCAGTATTTT
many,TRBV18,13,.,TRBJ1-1,CASSPNRDTEAFF,TGTGCCAGCTCACCAAACAGGGATACTGAAGCTTTCTTT
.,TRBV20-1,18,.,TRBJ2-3,CSASPRISGGAHTDTRYF,TGCAGTGCTAGCCCCAGGATTTCAGGGGGGGCCCACACAGATACGCGGTATTTT
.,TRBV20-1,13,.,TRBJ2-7,CSARDPPSYEQYF,TGCAGTGCTAGAGATCCCCCGTCCTACGAGCAGTACTTC
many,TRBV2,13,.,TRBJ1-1,CASRIGAANEAFF,TGTGCCAGCAGGATCGGGGCGGCGAATGAAGCTTTCTTT
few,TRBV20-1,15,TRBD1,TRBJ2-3,CSARDRDRRTDTQYF,TGCAGTGCTAGAGATAGGGACAGGCGCACAGATACGCAGTATTTT
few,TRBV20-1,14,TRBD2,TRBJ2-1,CSAKTSGSYNEQFF,TGCAGTGCAAAAACTAGCGGCTCCTACAATGAGCAGTTCTTC
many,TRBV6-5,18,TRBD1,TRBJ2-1,CASSYSPGTGSDSDEQFF,TGTGCCAGCAGTTACAGCCCCGGGACAGGGAGCGATAGCGATGAGCAGTTCTTC
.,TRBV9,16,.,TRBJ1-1,CASSGGGAGEDTEAFF,TGTGCCAGCAGCGGGGGGGGGGCAGGGGAAGACACTGAAGCTTTCTTT
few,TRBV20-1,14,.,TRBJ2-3,CSAGTALITDTQYF,TGCAGCGCCGGAACAGCACTCATCACAGATACGCAGTATTTT
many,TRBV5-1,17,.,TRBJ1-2,CASSFPAPFGISYGYTF,TGCGCCAGCAGCTTCCCCGCTCCGTTCGGGATCTCCTATGGCTACACCTTC
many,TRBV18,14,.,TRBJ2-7,CASSRSGDYYEQYF,TGTGCCAGCTCACGCTCAGGGGATTACTACGAGCAGTACTTC